This T cell receptor (beta chain) was sequenced in a study of Ad26.COV2.S vaccination and SARS-CoV-2 variants. The wider study: Ad26.COV2.S was injected intramuscularly once or twice, 56 days apart.

Study-level results: Substantial post-vaccination breadth of spike-specific CD8+ and CD4+ T cell responses was reported.

A remark on this clone: Its target is unknown.

This CDR3 has 15 residues. V was clipped by 0 bases and J by 5 bases, with 13 bases between them. CDR1 is LGHNA, CDR2 YSLEER, per germline. Treatment meaning: about 20 received Ad26.COV2.S at low or high dose, single or two shots; several received placebo; per-sample allocation not given. The samples were gathered on day 63 after the first injection of vaccine or placebo. Boston provided a donor who was an adult aged 18-55 years. Some clones are missing from TCRdb's copy, which holds only in-frame ones; the method was immunoSEQ multiplex PCR. The sample holds about 220,000 clones, 88% seen once. The sequence came from a person between 18 and 60 years old who received the Ad26.COV2.S COVID-19 vaccine or a placebo. The gene calls are TRBV4-3 and TRBJ1-2, with D unresolved. The specimen comprised peripheral blood, sampled in a trial of Ad26.COV2.S vaccine versus placebo. CDR3 DNA: TGCGCCAGCAGCCAAGATTACATGGTTCTTTATGGCTACACCTTC. It codes for CASSQDYMVLYGYTF.